Listed below are T cell receptor beta chains from one sample, sequenced in a study of blood T cell repertoires in COVID-19. Clones were read by immunoSEQ multiplex PCR, and TCRdb kept only the in-frame ones, dropping some. The table lists 300,000 to 350,000 clones, 75% to 90% of them singletons. The sequenced sample was peripheral blood. Receptors originate from a woman aged 30 to 39 with COVID-19, enrolled during active disease. CDR3s include the opening cysteine and the closing phenylalanine or tryptophan. D genes are given only for firm matches. Expanded clones get a size class; other rows say once, few or many, or leave the size out.

CDR3 length,D gene,J gene,V gene,clone size,CDR3 protein,CDR3 DNA
15,TRBD1,TRBJ1-6,TRBV14,-,CASSQGRIDQGALHF,TGTGCCAGCAGCCAAGGACGAATTGACCAGGGGGCCCTCCACTTT
21,-,TRBJ2-3,TRBV1,once,CTSSQEAEGLAGVRSTDTQYF,TGCACCAGCAGCCAAGAGGCTGAAGGGCTAGCGGGGGTACGCTCCACAGATACGCAGTATTTT
14,-,TRBJ1-2,TRBV2,once,CASSAGGLNYGYTF,TGTGCCAGCAGTGCAGGCGGGTTAAACTATGGCTACACCTTC
13,-,TRBJ1-1,TRBV3-1/TRBV3-2,once,CASSHRGHTEAFF,TGTGCCAGCAGCCATAGGGGCCACACTGAAGCTTTCTTT
16,-,TRBJ1-1,TRBV9,-,CASSENPRALNTEAFF,TGTGCCAGCAGCGAAAACCCCCGAGCCTTGAACACTGAAGCTTTCTTT
12,-,TRBJ2-1,TRBV5-6,-,CASSPLNNEQFF,TGTGCCAGCAGCCCGTTAAACAATGAGCAGTTCTTC
15,-,TRBJ2-7,TRBV21-1,-,CASSTPGTATYEQYF,TGTGCCAGCAGCACCCCCGGGACAGCGACCTACGAGCAGTACTTC
14,-,TRBJ2-3,TRBV30,-,CAWTEGEGAYAQYF,TGTGCCTGGACGGAGGGAGAGGGGGCCTATGCGCAGTATTTT
13,TRBD2,TRBJ2-7,TRBV30,-,CAAHRRESDEQYF,TGTGCCGCCCACAGGCGGGAGAGCGACGAGCAGTACTTC
16,-,TRBJ1-1,TRBV30,-,CASGPPRGQLNTEAFF,TGTGCCTCCGGGCCCCCCCGTGGACAGCTGAACACTGAAGCTTTCTTT
15,TRBD1,TRBJ2-7,TRBV7-2,-,CASSPPTGTPYEQYF,TGTGCCAGCAGCCCCCCGACAGGGACCCCCTACGAGCAGTACTTC
15,TRBD2,TRBJ2-1,TRBV7-2,-,CASSGLAGGLGEQFF,TGTGCCAGCAGCGGGCTAGCGGGAGGATTAGGGGAGCAGTTCTTC
18,TRBD1,TRBJ2-7,TRBV28,-,CASSFFSLKSGTGYEQYF,TGTGCCAGCAGTTTTTTCTCACTCAAATCCGGGACAGGCTACGAGCAGTACTTC
13,-,TRBJ2-7,TRBV28,few,CASMRLSSYEQYF,TGTGCCAGCATGCGTTTGAGCTCCTACGAGCAGTACTTC
16,-,TRBJ1-6,TRBV5-1,-,CASSFQPQGNNSPLHF,TGCGCCAGCAGCTTCCAACCACAGGGAAATAATTCACCCCTCCACTTT
12,-,TRBJ2-7,TRBV3-1/TRBV3-2,once,CASSSLPSEQYF,TGTGCCAGCAGCTCCCTACCCTCCGAGCAGTACTTC
15,TRBD2,TRBJ2-7,TRBV7-9,-,CASSRGLAEIYEQYF,TGTGCCAGCAGCCGTGGACTAGCGGAGATCTACGAGCAGTACTTC
16,TRBD1,TRBJ1-2,TRBV27,-,CASSLSSGGGIYGYTF,TGTGCCAGCAGTTTATCATCAGGGGGCGGCATCTATGGCTACACCTTC